Below, 18 T cell receptor beta chains from the same sample are listed, as sequenced in a study of PD-L1 blockade in urothelial cancer (dated by TCRdb to 2016 to 2017). Libraries were prepared through the immunoSEQ multiplex PCR assay. In TCRdb, the immuneACCESS table is reduced to in-frame sequences with V and J assigned. These tables do not hold every clone; where another copy was compared, an unresolved V gene accounts for under half, and the others remain unexplained. Recorded for this sample are approximately 100,000 clones; about 85% of them occurred a single time. 2.4% of the sample is in the top ten clones. Sequenced material: PBMCs, taken around atezolizumab (anti-PD-L1) treatment. These receptors were collected from a man over 45 with urothelial cancer.

The count of this clone is one. The V and J genes are TRBV6-4 and TRBJ2-2; no clear D. The CDR3 spans 11 residues. Trimming shortened V by 5 bases and J by 5 bases, and 3 bases separated the two germline ends. Germline values: CDR1 MRHNA, CDR2 SNTAGT. The chain's CDR3 is CASSQTGELFF. In nucleotides, the CDR3 is TGTGCCAGCAGTCAGACCGGGGAGCTGTTTTTT.

V and J are TRBV19 and TRBJ2-1; possibly TRBD2 for D (6 bases). The CDR3 runs 12 residues. Trimming shortened V by 4 bases and J by 7 bases, and 8 bases separated the two germline ends. Germline assignment: CDR1 LNHDA and CDR2 SQIVND (reference sequence). CDR3 protein: CASSRDSNEQFF. DNA of the CDR3: TGTGCCAGTAGTAGGGACTCTAATGAGCAGTTCTTC.

This chain links TRBV6-5 with TRBJ2-1; TRBD2 agrees at 11 bases. Germline CDR1 and CDR2: MNHEY and SVGAGI. V was clipped by 5 bases and J by 4 bases; unmatched bases: 4. There are 15 residues in the CDR3. The CDR3 loop reads CASSLGLADYNEQFF. CDR3 nucleotide sequence: TGTGCCAGCAGTCTGGGACTAGCGGATTACAATGAGCAGTTCTTC.

This chain connects TRBV25-1 to TRBJ1-3, with D unresolved. Trimming took off 7 bases at V and 4 bases at J, with 5 bases between the two ends. The CDR3 sequence is 11 residues long. Germline CDR1 reads MGHDK; CDR2 reads SYGVNS. The CDR3, as DNA: TGTGCCAGCACCAGAGGAAACACCATATATTTT. It codes for CASTRGNTIYF. The full variable domain, with the rest looked up from reference TRBV25-1 and TRBJ1-3, is EADIYQTPRYLVIGTGKKITLECSQTMGHDKMYWYQQDPGMELHLIHYSYGVNSTEKGDLSSESTVSRIRTEHFPLTLESARPSHTSQYLCASTRGNTIYFGEGSWLTVV.

This CDR3 is CASSLGLGRNTDTQYF. The CDR3 DNA is TGTGCCAGCAGCTTGGGTCTCGGGAGAAACACAGATACGCAGTATTTT. The genes are TRBV5-8 and TRBJ2-3; tentative D call: TRBD2 (6 bases). V gave up 0 bases and J gave up 2 bases, with 13 bases separating them. CDR1 is SGHTS, CDR2 YDEGEE, per germline. This CDR3 contains 16 residues.

This chain uses TRBV5-1 with TRBJ2-2, with 10 nucleotides matching TRBD2. V lost 0 bases and J lost 6; bases outside the gene matches: 5. This CDR3 region has 16 residues. Germline assignment: CDR1 SGHRS and CDR2 YFSETQ. The CDR3 nucleotides read TGCGCCAGCAGCTTGGTAGCGGGAGGATCTTCCGGGGAGCTGTTTTTT. Its translation is CASSLVAGGSSGELFF.

This rearrangement joins TRBV5-1 to TRBJ2-1, with D possibly TRBD2 on 6 matching bases. Per the germline V gene, CDR1 is SGHRS and CDR2 is YFSETQ. CDR3 length: 16 amino acids. Trimming shortened V by 4 bases and J by 8 bases, and 22 bases separated the two germline ends. Here the CDR3 DNA reads TGCGCCAGCAGCGGTGGGCGGGACGGCATGGGAGATGAGCAGTTCTTC. Translating it yields CASSGGRDGMGDEQFF.

The gene calls are TRBV29-1 and TRBJ1-5; no clear D gene. V was pared by 1 base and J by 0 bases, with 10 bases between. This CDR3 comprises 15 residues. CDR1 SQVTM and CDR2 ANQGSEA come from the germline V gene. In nucleotides, the CDR3 is TGCAGCGTTGAAGGAGGCTTTTATAGCAATCAGCCCCAGCATTTT. It encodes CSVEGGFYSNQPQHF.

The V call is TRBV29-1, the J call TRBJ2-5; no firm D call. V was trimmed by 3 bases and J by 2 bases, leaving 7 bases between them. CDR3 length: 12 amino acids. From germline, CDR1 is SQVTM and CDR2 ANQGSEA. The CDR3 DNA is TGCAGCGTTGAGGCCCATCAAGAGACCCAGTACTTC. It encodes CSVEAHQETQYF.

The chain joins TRBV28 to TRBJ1-1; TRBD1 matches at 8 bases. J gave up 11 bases and V 6 bases, and 8 bases lay outside the gene matches. This CDR3 has 12 amino acids. The germline gives CDR1 MDHEN, CDR2 SYDVKM. For the CDR3, the DNA is TGTGCCAGCAGCATCCGGACAGGGCTGGCTTTCTTT. Protein product: CASSIRTGLAFF.

This sequence joins TRBV6-1 and TRBJ2-2, with TRBD2 matching over 12 bases. The CDR3 covers 17 residues. V lost 4 bases, J lost 7 bases, and 10 bases stayed unmatched. Germline assignment: CDR1 MNHNS and CDR2 SASEGT. The CDR3 loop reads CASSANLAGGNHGELFF. As DNA, the CDR3 is TGTGCCAGCAGTGCCAATCTAGCGGGAGGGAATCACGGGGAGCTGTTTTTT.

V is TRBV19 and J is TRBJ2-7; D might be TRBD1 (6 bases). V lost 6 bases and J 7 bases, leaving 10 bases between the germline ends. Per germline, CDR1 LNHDA and CDR2 SQIVND (reference sequence). CDR3 length equals 11 residues. The CDR3 DNA is TGTGCCAGTAGAAAGGACAGAGAGCAGTACTTC. Encoded protein: CASRKDREQYF.

The CDR3 DNA follows: TGTGCCACCAGCCGTATTTTACGAGAACCCTATACGCAGTATTTT. Encoded protein: CATSRILREPYTQYF. This chain connects TRBV15 to TRBJ2-3; D gene uncertain. CDR1 is LNHNV and CDR2 is YYDKDF in the germline V gene (reference sequence). There are 15 residues in the CDR3. The ends were cut back, 5 bases at V and 7 bases at J, with 19 bases in the middle.

The chain combines TRBV2 with TRBJ2-5; 9 nucleotides agree with TRBD2. J was trimmed by 0 bases and V by 5 bases; bases with no gene match: 13. This CDR3 has 18 residues. CDR1 and CDR2 (germline): SNHLY, FYNNEI. The CDR3 sequence: CASSKGLAGRGNQETQYF. The CDR3 nucleotides read TGTGCCAGCAGTAAGGGGCTAGCGGGGCGGGGTAACCAAGAGACCCAGTACTTC.

The chain carries TRBV10-1 and TRBJ2-1; TRBD2 matches 11 bases. Unmatched junction bases numbered 8, after V lost 6 bases and J lost 4 bases. The CDR3 is made up of 16 amino acids. Germline CDR1 and CDR2: WNHNN and SYGVQD (reference sequence). CDR3 loop: CASSGLGTSGYNEQFF. The CDR3 DNA reads TGCGCCAGCAGCGGCCTAGGGACTAGCGGTTACAATGAGCAGTTCTTC.

The chain links TRBV7-2 to TRBJ2-7, with a possible D match to TRBD1 (6 bases). Germline CDR1 and CDR2: SGHTA and FQGNSA. With 3 bases removed from V and 1 base from J, the gap between germline ends came to 7 bases. The CDR3 extends over 13 amino acids. For the CDR3, the DNA is TGTGCCAGCAGCTTCGGACAGTCCTACGAGCAGTACTTC. Amino acids: CASSFGQSYEQYF. Full variable domain (missing parts from reference TRBV7-2 and TRBJ2-7): GAGVSQSPSNKVTEKGKDVELRCDPISGHTALYWYRQSLGQGLEFLIYFQGNSAPDKSGLPSDRFSAERTGGSVSTLTIQRTQQEDSAVYLCASSFGQSYEQYFGPGTRLTVT.

This chain connects TRBV19 to TRBJ2-2, with TRBD2 as a possible D gene (5 bases). Trimming removed 10 bases from V and 4 bases from J, with 22 bases in between. This CDR3 contains 16 residues. Germline assignment: CDR1 LNHDA and CDR2 SQIVND (reference sequence). The CDR3 reads CATLSLIGGSTGELFF. The CDR3, as DNA: TGTGCCACTCTCTCGCTGATAGGAGGCAGCACCGGGGAGCTGTTTTTT.

This sequence joins TRBV7-8 and TRBJ2-1, with D perhaps matching TRBD2 (5 bases). The V end was cut by 1 base, the J end by 6 bases, with 10 bases between. The CDR3 is 14 amino acids. The germline V gene encodes CDR1 SGHVS and CDR2 FQNEAQ. The CDR3 is CASSLGPRGNEQFF. The CDR3 bases are TGTGCCAGCAGCTTAGGGCCCCGGGGCAATGAGCAGTTCTTC.